This TCR beta chain was identified during a study of T cell repertoires in cytomegalovirus infection. Across the study: Public TCR beta signatures marked donors with CMV infection and the matching HLA. General study findings and limits: In two of eight donors, the top clonotype was HLA-C-restricted CMV-specific.

The germline V and J ends were trimmed by 6 bases and 3 bases, with 12 bases remaining between them. This CDR3 comprises 13 residues. In germline, CDR1 is MGHRA, CDR2 YSYEKL. TCRdb reanalysed the reads using MiXCR and keeps one entry per CDR3 protein. The sample includes roughly 500,000 distinct CDR3 sequences, around 35% seen only once; the top ten take under 20%. The sample holds a few counts of this clonotype. The antigen remains undetermined. The sample here was cultured PBMCs, taken from culture after CMV antigen stimulation. This clonotype was sampled from a human donor in good health (CMV status not recorded). Some clones in this sample may be carry-over from other donors' samples. The chain uses TRBV4-1 and TRBJ2-7; D tentatively fits TRBD1 or TRBD2 (5 bases each). CDR3 loop: CASSGDLDYEQYF. In DNA, the CDR3 is TGCGCCAGCAGTGGGGACCTTGACTACGAGCAGTACTTC.